Each of the 11 T cell receptor beta chains below was sequenced from the same sample in a study of blood T cell repertoires in COVID-19. The protocol was immunoSEQ multiplex PCR, while the TCRdb copy is restricted to in-frame clones and leaves out a portion. The sample lists around 200,000 clones, 86% seen once, with 4.5% to 5.5% in the top ten. Sequencing was performed on PBMCs or T cells enriched from blood (not recorded which). These receptors came from a woman aged 30 to 39 who had been exposed to COVID-19.

This rearrangement joins TRBV5-1 to TRBJ1-2; 8 positions agree with TRBD1. Looked up from germline, CDR1 is SGHRS and CDR2 is YFSETQ. The CDR3 is made up of 15 amino acids. V gave up 0 bases and J gave up 7 bases; unmatched junction bases: 8. CDR3 residues: CASSLDRGWFFGYTF. CDR3 bases: TGCGCCAGCAGCTTGGACAGGGGGTGGTTCTTTGGCTACACCTTC.

The chain uses TRBV29-1 and TRBJ2-3, with D possibly being TRBD2 (6 bases). From germline, CDR1 is SQVTM and CDR2 ANQGSEA. The CDR3 length is 14 residues. With 7 bases removed from V and 0 bases from J, the gap between germline ends came to 14 bases. CDR3 bases: TGCAGCGGGAGGAGCGGGCGTAGCACAGATACGCAGTATTTT. Translating gives CSGRSGRSTDTQYF.

V gene TRBV5-1 combines with J gene TRBJ1-2; 9 nucleotides align to TRBD1. This CDR3 comprises 15 residues. Losses at the gene ends were 4 bases for V and 2 bases for J; bases not matched to a gene: 6. Germline V gives CDR1 SGHRS, CDR2 YFSETQ. CDR3 residues: CASSRLGQGNYGYTF. CDR3 DNA sequence: TGCGCCAGCAGCCGCCTAGGACAGGGGAACTATGGCTACACCTTC.

The J gene is TRBJ2-3, the V gene TRBV21-1; the D call of TRBD1 is as the table states it, not checked on the DNA. TRBV21-1 corresponds to a pseudogene. The CDR3 covers 17 residues. The CDR3 sequence is CASSKVGATGDTDTQYF. For the CDR3, the DNA is TGTGCCAGCAGCAAAGTCGGTGCGACAGGGGACACAGATACGCAGTATTTT.

The DNA for the CDR3 is TGTGCCACCAGTGATTTTACGGGCCCCAGGGTCAATGAGCAGTTCTTC. Translation gives CATSDFTGPRVNEQFF. The gene calls are TRBV24-1 and TRBJ2-1, with D maybe TRBD1 (5 bases). V gave up 1 base and J gave up 6 bases, with 15 bases separating them. From germline, CDR1 is KGHDR and CDR2 SFDVKD. The CDR3 spans 16 residues.

The chain links TRBV3-1 (or the pseudogene TRBV3-2) to TRBJ2-7; D is undetermined. This CDR3 has 12 residues. The ends were cut back, 1 base at V and 6 bases at J, with 7 bases in the middle. Germline-derived CDR1 and CDR2 are LGHDT and YNNKEL (reference sequence). The CDR3: CASSQGVGEQYF. CDR3 bases: TGTGCCAGCAGCCAAGGAGTTGGCGAGCAGTACTTC.

The genes are TRBV4-1 and TRBJ2-7; D is possibly TRBD2 (7 bases). The V and J ends lost 0 bases and 9 bases respectively, with 9 bases between them. The CDR3 consists of 12 residues. Germline CDR1 is MGHRA and CDR2 is YSYEKL. The CDR3 loop is CASSQEGGAQYF. The CDR3 DNA sequence: TGCGCCAGCAGCCAAGAAGGGGGGGCGCAGTACTTC.

V gene TRBV4-1 combines with J gene TRBJ2-2, with 7 bases that match TRBD1. Per the germline V gene, CDR1 is MGHRA and CDR2 is YSYEKL. CDR3 size: 16 residues. V trimming: 0 bases; J trimming: 1 base; junction bases outside the gene matches: 2. Here the CDR3 reads CASSQDRDRNTGELFF. CDR3 nucleotide sequence: TGCGCCAGCAGCCAAGATCGGGACAGGAACACCGGGGAGCTGTTTTTT.

The V and J genes are TRBV18 and TRBJ1-1; 10 bases are shared with TRBD1. V lost 2 bases, J lost 4 bases, and 4 bases stayed unmatched. CDR1 and CDR2 from the germline V gene are KGHSH and LQKENI. This CDR3 spans 15 amino acids. In DNA form, the CDR3 reads TGTGCCAGCTCACCAGACAGGGGGCGCGGCACTGAAGCTTTCTTT. Protein: CASSPDRGRGTEAFF. Combining the CDR3 with reference TRBV18 and TRBJ1-1 gives the whole variable domain NAGVMQNPRHLVRRRGQEARLRCSPMKGHSHVYWYRQLPEEGLKFMVYLQKENIIDESGMPKERFSAEFPKEGPSILRIQQVVRGDSAAYFCASSPDRGRGTEAFFGQGTRLTVV.

The chain combines TRBV6-5 with TRBJ1-2; tentatively, D is TRBD1 (6 bases). CDR3 length: 12 residues. V lost 6 bases to trimming and J lost 5 bases, with 10 bases between them. Germline V gene lookup returns CDR1 MNHEY and CDR2 SVGAGI. The CDR3 DNA is TGTGCCAGCAGAGCAGGGGTTTATGGCTACACCTTC. It translates to CASRAGVYGYTF.

The chain has TRBV11-3 and TRBJ2-3, with D possibly being TRBD1 (5 bases). CDR1 and CDR2 from the germline V gene are SGHNT and YENEEA. V lost 1 base to trimming and J lost 2 bases, with 10 bases between them. The CDR3 consists of 15 residues. In DNA form, the CDR3 reads TGTGCCAGCAGCTTAGGGGGCGAATCCACAGATACGCAGTATTTT. Protein: CASSLGGESTDTQYF.